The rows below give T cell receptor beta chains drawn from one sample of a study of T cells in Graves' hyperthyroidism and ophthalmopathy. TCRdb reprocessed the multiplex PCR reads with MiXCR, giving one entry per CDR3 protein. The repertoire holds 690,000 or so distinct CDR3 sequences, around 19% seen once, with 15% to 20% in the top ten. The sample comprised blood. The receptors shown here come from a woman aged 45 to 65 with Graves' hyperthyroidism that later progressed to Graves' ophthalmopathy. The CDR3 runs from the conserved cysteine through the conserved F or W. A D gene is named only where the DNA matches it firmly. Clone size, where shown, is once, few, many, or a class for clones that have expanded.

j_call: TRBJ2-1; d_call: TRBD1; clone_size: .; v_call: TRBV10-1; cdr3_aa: CASSGDRPRSYNEQFF; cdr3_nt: TGCGCCAGCAGTGGGGACAGGCCCCGCTCCTACAATGAGCAGTTCTTC
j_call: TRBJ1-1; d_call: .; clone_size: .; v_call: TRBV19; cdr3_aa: CATAGWEVSTEAFF; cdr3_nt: TGTGCCACCGCAGGGTGGGAGGTTTCCACTGAAGCTTTCTTT
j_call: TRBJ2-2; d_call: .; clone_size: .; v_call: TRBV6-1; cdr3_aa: CASTPPRLAGELFF; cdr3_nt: TGTGCCAGCACCCCGCCCCGACTAGCCGGGGAGCTGTTTTTT
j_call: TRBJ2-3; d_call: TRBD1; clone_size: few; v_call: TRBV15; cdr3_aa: CATSRDDRGGDTQYF; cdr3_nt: TGTGCCACCAGCAGAGACGACAGGGGGGGGGATACGCAGTATTTT
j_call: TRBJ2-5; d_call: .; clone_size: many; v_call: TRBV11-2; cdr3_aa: CASSLHREETQYF; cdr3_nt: TGTGCCAGCAGCTTACACAGGGAAGAGACCCAGTACTTC
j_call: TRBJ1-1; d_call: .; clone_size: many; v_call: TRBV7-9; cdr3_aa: CASSLELMNTEAFF; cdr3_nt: TGCGCCAGCAGCTTGGAACTAATGAACACTGAAGCTTTCTTT
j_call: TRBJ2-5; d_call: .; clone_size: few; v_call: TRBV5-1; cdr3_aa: CASSLDYLETQYF; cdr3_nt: TGCGCCAGCAGCTTGGACTATTTAGAGACCCAGTACTTC
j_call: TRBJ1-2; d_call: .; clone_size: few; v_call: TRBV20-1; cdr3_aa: CSARGGRDGYTF; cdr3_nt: TGCAGTGCTAGGGGGGGGCGGGATGGCTACACCTTC
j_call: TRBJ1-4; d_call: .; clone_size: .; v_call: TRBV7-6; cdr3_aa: CARDRARNEKLFF; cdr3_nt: TGTGCCAGGGACCGGGCCCGTAATGAAAAACTGTTTTTT
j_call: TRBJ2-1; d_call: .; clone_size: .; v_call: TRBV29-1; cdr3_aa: CSLEAPSVGGFF; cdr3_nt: TGCAGCCTCGAGGCTCCTTCCGTTGGGGGGTTCTTC
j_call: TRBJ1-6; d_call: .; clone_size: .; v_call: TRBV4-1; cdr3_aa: CASSQVGAGSPLHF; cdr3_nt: TGCGCCAGCAGCCAAGTTGGGGCGGGCTCACCCCTCCACTTT
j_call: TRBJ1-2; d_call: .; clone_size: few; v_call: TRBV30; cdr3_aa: CAWSPPGVYGYTF; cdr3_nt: TGTGCCTGGAGCCCCCCAGGGGTCTATGGCTACACCTTC
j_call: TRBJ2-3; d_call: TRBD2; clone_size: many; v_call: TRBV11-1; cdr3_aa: CASSLKLALGTQYF; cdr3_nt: TGTGCCAGCAGCTTAAAACTAGCGTTAGGAACGCAGTATTTT
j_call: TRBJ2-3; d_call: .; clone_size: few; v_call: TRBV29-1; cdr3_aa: CSASGSLGTDTQYF; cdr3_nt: TGCAGCGCCAGTGGGAGTCTCGGCACAGATACGCAGTATTTT
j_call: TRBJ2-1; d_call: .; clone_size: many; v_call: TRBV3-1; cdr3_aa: CASSLKQGYYNEQFF; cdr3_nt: TGTGCCAGCAGCCTAAAACAGGGATACTACAATGAGCAGTTCTTC
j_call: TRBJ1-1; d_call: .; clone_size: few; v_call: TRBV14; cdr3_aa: CASSPGRLEAFF; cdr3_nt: TGTGCCAGCAGCCCAGGACGGTTGGAAGCTTTCTTT
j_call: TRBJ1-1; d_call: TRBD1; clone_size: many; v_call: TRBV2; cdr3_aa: CASRQDRGPQEAFF; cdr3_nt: TGTGCCAGCAGACAGGACAGGGGTCCCCAGGAAGCTTTCTTT
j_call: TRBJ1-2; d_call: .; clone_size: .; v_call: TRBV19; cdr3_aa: CASSTSPSQGNNYGYTF; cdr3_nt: TGTGCCAGTAGTACATCACCTTCGCAGGGGAATAACTATGGCTACACCTTC
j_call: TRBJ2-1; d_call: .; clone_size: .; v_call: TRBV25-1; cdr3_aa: CASSGHRVMGNEQFF; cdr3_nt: TGTGCCAGCAGTGGCCACAGGGTGATGGGGAATGAGCAGTTCTTC
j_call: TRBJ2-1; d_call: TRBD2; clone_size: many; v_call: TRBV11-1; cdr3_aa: CASSFQLAGPNEQFF; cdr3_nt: TGTGCCAGCAGCTTCCAACTAGCGGGGCCCAATGAGCAGTTCTTC
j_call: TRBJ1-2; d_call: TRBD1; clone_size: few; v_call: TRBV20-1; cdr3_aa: CSALPPGQGAIGYTF; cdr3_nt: TGCAGTGCTCTGCCTCCGGGACAGGGGGCTATTGGCTACACCTTC
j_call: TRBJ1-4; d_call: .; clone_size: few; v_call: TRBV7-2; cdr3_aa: CASSQKHNEKLFF; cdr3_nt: TGTGCCAGCAGCCAGAAACATAATGAAAAACTGTTTTTT
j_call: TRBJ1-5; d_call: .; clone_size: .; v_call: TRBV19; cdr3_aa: CASQVGLGNQPQHF; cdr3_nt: TGTGCCTCCCAGGTGGGCCTGGGCAATCAGCCCCAGCATTTT
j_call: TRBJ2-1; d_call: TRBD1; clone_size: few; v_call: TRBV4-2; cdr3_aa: CASSQEQGAESYNEQFF; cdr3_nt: TGTGCCAGCAGCCAAGAACAGGGGGCAGAGTCCTACAATGAGCAGTTCTTC
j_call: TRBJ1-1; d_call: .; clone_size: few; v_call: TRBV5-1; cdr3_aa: CASRTYRENTEAFF; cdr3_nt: TGCGCCAGCAGGACCTACAGGGAGAACACTGAAGCTTTCTTT
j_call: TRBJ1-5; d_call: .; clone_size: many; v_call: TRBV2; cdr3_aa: CASSEVSGVNQPQHF; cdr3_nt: TGTGCCAGCAGTGAAGTTTCAGGGGTTAATCAGCCCCAGCATTTT
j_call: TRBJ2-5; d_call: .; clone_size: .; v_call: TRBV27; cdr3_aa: CASSPVSSGAQETQYF; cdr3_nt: TGTGCCAGCAGTCCCGTGTCGAGCGGAGCCCAAGAGACCCAGTACTTC
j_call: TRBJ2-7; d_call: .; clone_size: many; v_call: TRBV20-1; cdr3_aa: CSAVRMGTDEQYF; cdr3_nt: TGCAGTGCTGTCCGGATGGGTACAGACGAGCAGTACTTC
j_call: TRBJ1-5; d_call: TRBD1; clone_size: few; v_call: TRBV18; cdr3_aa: CASSVGQNSNQPQHF; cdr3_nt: TGTGCCAGCTCGGTGGGACAGAATAGCAATCAGCCCCAGCATTTT
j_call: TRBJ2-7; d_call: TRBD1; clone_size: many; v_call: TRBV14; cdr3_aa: CASSHFGQGHSSYEQYF; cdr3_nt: TGTGCCAGCAGCCACTTCGGACAGGGCCATTCATCCTACGAGCAGTACTTC
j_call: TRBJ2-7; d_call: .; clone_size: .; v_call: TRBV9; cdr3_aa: CASSVVPVGVSGPGEQYF; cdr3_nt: TGTGCCAGCAGCGTAGTCCCCGTAGGAGTGTCCGGTCCGGGCGAGCAGTACTTC
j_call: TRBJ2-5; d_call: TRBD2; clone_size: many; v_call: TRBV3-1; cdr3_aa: CASSQQRGGAGETQYF; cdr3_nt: TGTGCCAGCAGCCAACAACGCGGGGGGGCCGGTGAGACCCAGTACTTC
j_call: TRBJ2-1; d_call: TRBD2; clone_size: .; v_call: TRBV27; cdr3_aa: CASSSGLAGYYNEQFF; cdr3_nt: TGTGCCAGCAGCTCGGGACTAGCGGGGTACTACAATGAGCAGTTCTTC